The 10 T cell receptor beta chains below come from one sample, sequenced in a study of early T cells in non-severe SARS-CoV-2 infection. Using its own MiXCR run on the 5' RACE reads, TCRdb lists one record per CDR3 protein. The sample records about 110,000 distinct CDR3 sequences, around 13% being singletons. The sequenced sample was whole blood, obtained at baseline. These receptors all stem from an adult who was a healthcare worker with PCR-confirmed SARS-CoV-2 infection or an uninfected control (not recorded which).

CDR3 sequence (DNA): TGCGCCAGCATCGGTGGGGAAACTGAAGCTTTCTTT. Its protein product is CASIGGETEAFF. The chain is built from TRBV5-1 and TRBJ1-1; D is ambiguous. Between the trimmed V and J ends, which lost 6 bases and 5 bases, there was a span of 11 bases. Germline V gene lookup returns CDR1 SGHRS and CDR2 YFSETQ. The CDR3 has 12 residues.

The table lists this clonotype with a few counts. The rearrangement links TRBV4-1 to TRBJ2-7; TRBD2 matches at 11 bases. With V trimmed by 1 base and J by 3 bases, 5 bases remained unmatched. The CDR3 is 16 residues long. CDR1 and CDR2 from the germline V gene are MGHRA and YSYEKL. This CDR3 is CASSQALAGGVYEQYF. The CDR3 nucleotides read TGCGCCAGCAGCCAAGCGCTAGCGGGAGGAGTCTACGAGCAGTACTTC.

The chain has TRBV29-1 and TRBJ2-3; D perhaps matches TRBD1 (6 bases). Germline lookup yields CDR1 SQVTM and CDR2 ANQGSEA. V shed 7 bases and J shed 4 bases, with 15 bases lying between them. The CDR3 loop spans 13 amino acids. CDR3 bases: TGCAGCGGAGAGGGGCAGGGGTCAGATACGCAGTATTTT. Its protein product is CSGEGQGSDTQYF.

Ten or more counts support this clonotype. The CDR3 loop reads CASSLAVNTEAFF. CDR3 nucleotides: TGTGCCAGCAGCTTGGCAGTGAACACTGAAGCTTTCTTT. The gene calls are TRBV11-2 and TRBJ1-1; D not certain. V lost 3 bases and J lost 0, with 5 bases in between. The CDR3 is 13 amino acids. CDR1 is SGHAT and CDR2 is FQNNGV in the germline V gene.

This clonotype was counted a few times. The chain couples TRBV12-3 or TRBV12-4 to TRBJ1-1; D ambiguous. CDR3 length: 12 residues. V gave up 7 bases and J gave up 0 bases, with 6 bases separating them. The DNA of the CDR3 is TGTGCCAGCACCGGGATGAACACTGAAGCTTTCTTT. Translating it yields CASTGMNTEAFF.

This clonotype was detected ten times or more. V usage is TRBV7-9 and J usage is TRBJ2-5, with a weak D call TRBD2 (5 bases). Germline V gene sequence: CDR1 SEHNR, CDR2 FQNEAQ (reference sequence). The V gene lost 0 bases and the J gene lost 1 base, with 6 bases spanning the gap. The CDR3 runs 14 residues. CDR3 amino acids: CASSLAGSQETQYF. CDR3 nucleotides: TGTGCCAGCAGCTTAGCGGGGAGCCAAGAGACCCAGTACTTC.

This clonotype has a handful of counts. This chain uses TRBV20-1 with TRBJ2-7; 14 nucleotides agree with TRBD2. This CDR3 spans 16 amino acids. CDR1 and CDR2 from the germline V gene are DFQATT and SNEGSKA (reference sequence). V shed 5 bases, J shed 4 bases, and the junction held 10 bases outside the gene matches. The CDR3 nucleotides read TGCAGTGCTCTTCCCGGGACTAGCGGGGGAGGATACGAGCAGTACTTC. This codes for CSALPGTSGGGYEQYF.

Details on this clonotype: One end of the junction is discordant with germline, which a read error may explain. The chain is built from TRBV20-1 and TRBJ1-2, with 7 bases identical to TRBD1. CDR3 length equals 11 residues. CDR1 and CDR2 (germline): DFQATT, SNEGSKA (reference sequence). CDR3 amino acids: CSAGDRDRYTF. Written as DNA, the CDR3 is TGCAGTGCTGGAGACAGGGATCGCTACACCTTC.

V is TRBV20-1 and J is TRBJ1-4; 7 bases agree with TRBD1. CDR1 is DFQATT, CDR2 SNEGSKA, per germline (reference sequence). Trimming cost V 5 bases and J 5 bases; bases outside gene matches: 5. This CDR3 region has 13 residues. The CDR3 nucleotides read TGCAGTGCTTCGACAGGGCCGAATGAAAAACTGTTTTTT. It codes for CSASTGPNEKLFF.

The CDR3 DNA reads as TGTGCCAGCAGTGAAGCGGGACTAGCGGGAGTAGGGATGGGCACAGATACGCAGTATTTT. Its protein is CASSEAGLAGVGMGTDTQYF. The rearrangement joins TRBV2 to TRBJ2-3; 14 bases are shared with TRBD2. J lost 1 base, V lost 0 bases, and 9 bases had no gene match. The CDR3 sequence is 20 residues long. Germline V lookup: CDR1 SNHLY, CDR2 FYNNEI.